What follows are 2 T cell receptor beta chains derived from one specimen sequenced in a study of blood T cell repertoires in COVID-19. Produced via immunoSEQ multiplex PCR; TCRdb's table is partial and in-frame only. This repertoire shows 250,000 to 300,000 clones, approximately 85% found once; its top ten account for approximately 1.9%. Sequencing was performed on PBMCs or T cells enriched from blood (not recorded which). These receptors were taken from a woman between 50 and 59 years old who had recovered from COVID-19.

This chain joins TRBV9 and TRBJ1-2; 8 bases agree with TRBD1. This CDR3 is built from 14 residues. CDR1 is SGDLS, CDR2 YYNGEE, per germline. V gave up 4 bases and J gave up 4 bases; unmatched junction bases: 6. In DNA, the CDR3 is TGTGCCAGCAGCAGACAGGGGTTTGTCTATGGCTACACCTTC. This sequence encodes CASSRQGFVYGYTF.

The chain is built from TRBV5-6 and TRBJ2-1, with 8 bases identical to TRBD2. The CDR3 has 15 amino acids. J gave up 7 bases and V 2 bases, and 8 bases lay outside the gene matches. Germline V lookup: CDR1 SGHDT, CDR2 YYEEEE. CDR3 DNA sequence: TGTGCCAGCAGCTTTATGCGGGAGGCGGGGAATGAGCAGTTCTTC. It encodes CASSFMREAGNEQFF.